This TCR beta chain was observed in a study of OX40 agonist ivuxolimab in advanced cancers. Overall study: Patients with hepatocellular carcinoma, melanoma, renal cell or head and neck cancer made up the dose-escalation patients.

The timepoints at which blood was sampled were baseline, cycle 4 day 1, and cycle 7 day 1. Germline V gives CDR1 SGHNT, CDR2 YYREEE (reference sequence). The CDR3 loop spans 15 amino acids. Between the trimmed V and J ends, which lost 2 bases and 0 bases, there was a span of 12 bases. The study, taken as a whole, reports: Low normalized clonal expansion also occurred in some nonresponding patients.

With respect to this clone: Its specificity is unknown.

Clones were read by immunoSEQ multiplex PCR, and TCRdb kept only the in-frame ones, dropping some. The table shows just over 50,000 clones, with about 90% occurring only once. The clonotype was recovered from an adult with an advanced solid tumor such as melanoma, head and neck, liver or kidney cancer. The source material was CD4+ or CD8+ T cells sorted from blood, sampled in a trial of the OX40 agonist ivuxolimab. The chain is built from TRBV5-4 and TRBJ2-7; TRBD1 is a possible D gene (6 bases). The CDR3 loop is CASSFGGRSSYEQYF. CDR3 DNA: TGTGCCAGCAGCTTTGGGGGCAGGAGCTCCTACGAGCAGTACTTC.